The 18 T cell receptor beta chains in this list originate from one sample, sequenced in a study of blood T cell repertoires in COVID-19. Generated by immunoSEQ multiplex PCR, the TCRdb table keeps only in-frame clones and is missing some. The sample lists about 200,000 clones, 80% to 90% occurring once. The sequencing input was peripheral blood. Every receptor here comes from a woman between 65 and 79 years old with acute or convalescent COVID-19.

CDR3 bases: TGTGCCACCAGCAGTCTACAGGTGGACGATCTGAAAGCTTTCTTT. Translating it yields CATSSLQVDDLKAFF. The chain uses TRBV15 and TRBJ1-1; D possibly corresponds to TRBD1 (5 bases). CDR3 size: 15 residues. V lost 3 bases and J lost 9, with 20 bases in between. Germline values: CDR1 LNHNV, CDR2 YYDKDF (reference sequence). The variable domain in full, with the rest retrieved from reference TRBV15 and TRBJ1-1, is DAMVIQNPRYQVTQFGKPVTLSCSQTLNHNVMYWYQQKSSQAPKLLFHYYDKDFNNEADTPDNFQSRRPNTSFCFLDIRSPGLGDTAMYLCATSSLQVDDLKAFFGQGTRLTVV.

For this clone: The same CDR3 can be traced to other DNA sequences in this sample. The rearrangement uses TRBV28 and TRBJ1-2; 11 positions match TRBD1. The CDR3 is 14 residues long. The junction had 4 bases not matched to a gene; V was cut back by 6 bases and J by 4 bases. CDR1 MDHEN and CDR2 SYDVKM come from the germline V gene. CDR3 sequence (DNA): TGTGCCAGCAGCGGGACAGGGGGATTCTATGGCTACACCTTC. This encodes CASSGTGGFYGYTF.

The chain employs TRBV23-1 and TRBJ2-7; tentative D call: TRBD1 (6 bases). TRBV23-1 counts as an open reading frame of uncertain function. The germline V and J ends were trimmed by 3 bases and 2 bases, with 14 bases remaining between them. The CDR3 is 15 residues long. The CDR3 nucleotides are TGCGCCAGCAGTCATCGCCTGGGGGCGACCTACGAGCAGTACTTC. As protein: CASSHRLGATYEQYF.

The chain joins TRBV3-1 (or the pseudogene TRBV3-2) to TRBJ2-7, with unresolved D. CDR1 is LGHDT, CDR2 YNNKEL, per germline (reference sequence). The CDR3 contains 13 residues. V dropped 1 base and J dropped 0 bases, with 4 bases sitting between them. CDR3 DNA sequence: TGTGCCAGCAGCCAAGGGCTCTCCTACGAGCAGTACTTC. Its protein product is CASSQGLSYEQYF.

This rearrangement joins TRBV18 to TRBJ1-4, with D maybe TRBD1 (6 bases). Deletions cut 5 bases from V and 2 bases from J, with 15 bases between. The germline V gene has CDR1 KGHSH and CDR2 LQKENI. This CDR3 is 16 amino acids long. The CDR3 nucleotides read TGTGCCAGCTCATCGGACAGTCCCTACACTAATGAAAAACTGTTTTTT. It codes for CASSSDSPYTNEKLFF.

The chain is built from TRBV6-5 and TRBJ1-5, with TRBD1 identical over 8 bases. The CDR3 sequence is 15 residues long. The ends lost 2 bases at V and 6 bases at J; junction bases unmatched: 6. The germline V gene has CDR1 MNHEY and CDR2 SVGAGI. CDR3 nucleotides: TGTGCCAGCAGTTACGGACAGGGCGTTAGTCAGCCCCAGCATTTT. Amino acids: CASSYGQGVSQPQHF.

This clone was seen just once. The chain couples TRBV7-9 to TRBJ2-1; D call uncertain. This CDR3 is built from 13 residues. Germline values: CDR1 SEHNR, CDR2 FQNEAQ (reference sequence). The ends were cut back, 5 bases at V and 0 bases at J, with 5 bases in the middle. The CDR3 DNA follows: TGTGCCAGCAGCCTCAGCTCCTACAATGAGCAGTTCTTC. Its translation is CASSLSSYNEQFF.

The gene calls are TRBV9 and TRBJ1-1, with 7 positions matching TRBD1. Per the germline V gene, CDR1 is SGDLS and CDR2 is YYNGEE. This CDR3 region has 16 residues. V lost 0 bases to trimming and J lost 1 base; unmatched junction nucleotides: 6. CDR3 sequence reads: CASSVGSGQANTEAFF. The CDR3 DNA follows: TGTGCCAGCAGCGTAGGGAGCGGACAGGCGAACACTGAAGCTTTCTTT.

This clone was counted a single time. J is TRBJ1-3 and V is TRBV5-6; 8 bases are a match to TRBD1. The V gene's germline CDR1 is SGHDT and CDR2 YYEEEE. Trimming at V came to 1 base and at J to 0 bases, leaving 0 bases not matched to a gene. The CDR3 sequence is 15 residues long. In nucleotides, the CDR3 is TGTGCCAGCAGCTTGACAGGGGGCTCTGGAAACACCATATATTTT. This codes for CASSLTGGSGNTIYF. Filled out from reference TRBV5-6 and TRBJ1-3, the complete variable domain reads DAGVTQSPTHLIKTRGQQVTLRCSPKSGHDTVSWYQQALGQGPQFIFQYYEEEERQRGNFPDRFSGHQFPNYSSELNVNALLLGDSALYLCASSLTGGSGNTIYFGEGSWLTVV.

The rearrangement links TRBV27 to TRBJ1-2; perhaps TRBD1 as D (6 bases). Germline V lookup: CDR1 MNHEY, CDR2 SMNVEV (reference sequence). V was cut by 5 bases and J by 8 bases, with 18 bases left in between. This CDR3 comprises 14 residues. This CDR3 is CASSPGGAFRGYTF. As DNA, the CDR3 is TGTGCCAGCAGTCCCGGGGGGGCCTTCAGGGGCTACACCTTC.

This sequence joins TRBV11-2 and TRBJ2-7; 7 bases are shared with TRBD1. The J segment lost 5 bases and the V segment lost 6 bases, leaving 13 bases of the junction unmatched. This CDR3 contains 15 residues. CDR1 SGHAT and CDR2 FQNNGV come from the germline V gene. The CDR3 DNA follows: TGTGCCAGCAGAAAACCGGGACAGCCACTGAACGAGCAGTACTTC. Residues: CASRKPGQPLNEQYF. Supplemented by reference TRBV11-2 and TRBJ2-7, the full variable domain reads EAGVAQSPRYKIIEKRQSVAFWCNPISGHATLYWYQQILGQGPKLLIQFQNNGVVDDSQLPKDRFSAERLKGVDSTLKIQPAKLEDSAVYLCASRKPGQPLNEQYFGPGTRLTVT.

Concerning this clone: A read error may account for a junction end that differs from germline. The chain uses TRBV7-7 and TRBJ2-1, with D possibly being TRBD1 (5 bases). The CDR3 contains 15 residues. Germline assignment: CDR1 SSHAT and CDR2 FNYEAQ (reference sequence). Written as DNA, the CDR3 is TGTGCTAGCAGCCCTAACGCACTCTCAGGGAATGAGCAGTTCTTC. This translates into CASSPNALSGNEQFF.

This clone was counted once. The chain joins TRBV28 to TRBJ2-2; D is possibly TRBD1 (6 bases). CDR3 size: 15 residues. Germline loops: CDR1 MDHEN, CDR2 SYDVKM. The V end lost 6 bases, the J end lost 5 bases, and 16 bases lay between the germline ends. The CDR3 bases are TGTGCCAGCAGACTGGGGACATGGGGAACCGGGGAGCTGTTTTTT. Protein product: CASRLGTWGTGELFF. Complete variable domain (other parts from reference TRBV28 and TRBJ2-2): DVKVTQSSRYLVKRTGEKVFLECVQDMDHENMFWYRQDPGLGLRLIYFSYDVKMKEKGDIPEGYSVSREKKERFSLILESASTNQTSMYLCASRLGTWGTGELFFGEGSRLTVL.

The genes are TRBV10-3 and TRBJ1-2; D possibly corresponds to TRBD1 (6 bases). V was trimmed by 5 bases and J by 4 bases, leaving 11 bases between them. Per germline, CDR1 ENHRY and CDR2 SYGVKD. The CDR3 covers 13 residues. The DNA for the CDR3 is TGTGCCATCAGTCCCCTGGGGGCCTATGGCTACACCTTC. It codes for CAISPLGAYGYTF.

The rearrangement links TRBV10-3 to TRBJ2-2, with a weak D call TRBD2 (6 bases). CDR1 is ENHRY, CDR2 SYGVKD, per germline. V was trimmed by 1 base and J by 4 bases, leaving 13 bases between them. The CDR3 contains 16 residues. The CDR3 protein is CAISELASAATGELFF. The CDR3 nucleotides read TGTGCCATCAGTGAGTTGGCTAGCGCGGCCACCGGGGAGCTGTTTTTT.

This chain uses TRBV6-5 with TRBJ1-2; the D gene is possibly TRBD1 (5 bases). From germline, CDR1 is MNHEY and CDR2 SVGAGI. V gave up 6 bases and J gave up 5 bases, with 19 bases separating them. The CDR3 sequence is 15 residues long. In nucleotides, the CDR3 is TGTGCCAGCAGCCGCGAAGCAGGGTTTGTTTATGGCTACACCTTC. This gives the protein CASSREAGFVYGYTF.

The rearrangement uses TRBV14 and TRBJ1-1; no clear D gene. This CDR3 has 16 residues. CDR1 is SGHDN and CDR2 is FVKESK in the germline V gene. With 4 bases removed from V and 4 bases from J, the gap between germline ends came to 19 bases. CDR3 nucleotides: TGTGCCAGCAGCCCCAGATATCCTTTCGGCGGCACTGAAGCTTTCTTT. The encoded protein is CASSPRYPFGGTEAFF.

The gene calls are TRBV7-8 and TRBJ2-1; TRBD1 agrees at 7 bases. V shed 4 bases and J 10 bases; nucleotides not matched to a gene: 13. The CDR3 is 15 residues long. Germline values: CDR1 SGHVS, CDR2 FQNEAQ. The CDR3 region is CASSWGTVLVGEQFF. In DNA form, the CDR3 reads TGTGCCAGCAGCTGGGGGACAGTTCTGGTCGGCGAGCAGTTCTTC.